Only a few counts were recorded for the clone carrying this TCR beta chain. The antigen is unknown. Libraries were made from TCR beta cDNA, and they carried unique molecular identifiers. Out of roughly 0.95 to 11 million T cells, about 500,000 cDNA molecules were generated. Each CDR3 protein gets one entry after TCRdb re-called the PCR reads with MiXCR. The sample shows 150,000 to 200,000 distinct CDR3 sequences, around 30% of them seen only once. Germline CDR1 is KGHSY and CDR2 is FQNENV. The CDR3 is made up of 22 amino acids. This entry belongs to a study of post-analysis software for immune sequencing data. Whole-study results and caveats: There were a few TRBV segments more frequent in patients than controls, and TRBV5-6, TRBV5-1 and TRBV20-1 were among them.

Material: blood. V usage is TRBV16 and J usage is TRBJ2-5; 16 bases align to TRBD2. The better agreement between TRBJ2-7 and the DNA end casts doubt on the J call. The TCR comes from a girl under 18 with multiple sclerosis. CDR3 DNA sequence: TGTGCCAGCAGCCAATTCAACACCACCGGGACTAGCGGGAGGGCCCTCCCCTCCGAGCAGTACTTC. Translating it yields CASSQFNTTGTSGRALPSEQYF.